The count of the clone carrying this T cell receptor beta chain is one. Its matching antigen is unknown. An end of the junction does not agree with germline; a read error may underlie this. Other DNA sequences in the sample encode the same CDR3. These data originate in a study of cytomegalovirus exposure and HLA in healthy donors. Study results and limitations: There were some V segments, including TRBV6-2 and TRBV6-3, excluded as indistinguishable. A later analysis linked some 18,000 TCR beta sequences to HLA alleles at 0.05 false discovery rate. Relative to the approximately 700-donor mean, N-insertions were reportedly fewer in an Asian-associated ancestry cluster in a later analysis.

Both 60 Vbeta primers and 13 Jbeta primers went into the PCR. Sequencing used immunoSEQ multiplex PCR; TCRdb keeps in-frame clones, though not all of them. The data contain about 200,000 clones, 80% to 90% of them singletons. At collection, donors were nominally healthy, but unrecorded immune exposures were probable. CDR3 length: 18 residues. Germline V gives CDR1 SGHRS, CDR2 YFSETQ. The TCR originated in a man aged 25-45 years in good health and CMV-seronegative. The specimen sequenced was PBMCs. The chain joins TRBV5-1 to TRBJ2-2; D may be TRBD2 (6 bases). The CDR3 DNA follows: TGCGCCAGCAGCTCAGAAAGAGGGCGGGGTACGGGCACCGGGGAGCTGTTCTTT. It yields the protein CASSSERGRGTGTGELFF.